Each of the 4 T cell receptor beta chains below was sequenced from the same sample in a study of graft-versus-host responses after intestinal transplantation. Profiled with immunoSEQ multiplex PCR; TCRdb holds only in-frame clones, not every one. The table records about 11,000 clones, 31% of them present only once. The sample here was alloreactive CD4+ T cells from a mixed lymphocyte reaction culture, taken before transplantation. Subset here: CFSE-low proliferating T cells sorted from roughly 6-day pre-transplant mixed lymphocyte reaction (GvH or HvG direction). The source of these receptors is a human patient who was an organ donor for intestinal transplantation.

This clone has just one count. J is TRBJ1-2 and V is TRBV5-6, with D unclear. Trimming removed 9 bases at V and 6 bases at J, with 12 bases between. The CDR3 sequence is 11 residues long. CDR1 and CDR2 from the germline V gene are SGHDT and YYEEEE. The CDR3 sequence: CATGLRDGYTF. The CDR3 coding sequence is TGTGCCACTGGGCTTCGTGATGGCTACACCTTC.

This sequence joins TRBV6-5 and TRBJ1-5; the match to TRBD1 covers 8 bases. Germline trimming cut 7 bases from V and 2 bases from J; bases unmatched to any gene: 7. Germline loops: CDR1 MNHEY, CDR2 SVGAGI. CDR3 length: 15 amino acids. Here the CDR3 DNA reads TGTGCCAGCACCCCTGGGACAGGTCGCAATCAGCCCCAGCATTTT. It encodes CASTPGTGRNQPQHF.

This clone showed up just a few times. The V call is TRBV5-5, the J call TRBJ2-7, with D possibly matching TRBD2 (7 bases). The length of the CDR3 is 14 residues. Trimming took 0 bases from V and 4 from J, leaving 11 bases between them. Germline CDR1 SGHKS, CDR2 YYEKEE (reference sequence). The CDR3 here is CASSLGGGGYEQYF. Written as DNA, the CDR3 is TGTGCCAGCAGCTTGGGCGGGGGCGGATACGAGCAGTACTTC.

CDR3 sequence reads: CASSFGNTEAFF. The CDR3 DNA reads as TGTGCCAGCAGTTTCGGGAACACTGAAGCTTTCTTT. The rearrangement joins TRBV25-1 to TRBJ1-1; no clear D gene. Germline V gives CDR1 MGHDK, CDR2 SYGVNS. The CDR3 is made up of 12 amino acids. Trimming took off 5 bases at V and 1 base at J, with 5 bases between the two ends.